The entry that follows covers one T cell receptor beta chain sequence. Template material for TCR beta VDJ and CDR3 profiling consisted of genomic DNA. TCRdb ran MiXCR on the reads and lists one entry per CDR3 protein. In the table there are more than 150,000 distinct CDR3 sequences, approximately 44% of which are singletons. J gave up 9 bases and V 4 bases, and 7 bases lay outside the gene matches. Germline-derived CDR1 and CDR2 are SGHAT and FQDESV (reference sequence). This CDR3 is built from 14 residues. The source of the sample is a study of CD8+CD57+ T cells in acquired aplastic anemia. Whoever was chosen for sequencing had shown CD8+CD57+ cell expansion by flow cytometry.

This TCR came from a human donor with aplastic anemia. Sequences were obtained from sorted CD4+, CD8+, or CD8+CD57+ T cells (not recorded which) from PBMCs. The V gene is TRBV11-1, the J gene TRBJ2-1; 9 bases agree with TRBD2. The CDR3 DNA is TGTGCCAGCAGCTCTCCGCGGGGGGGCAGTGAGCAGTTCTTC. This codes for CASSSPRGGSEQFF.